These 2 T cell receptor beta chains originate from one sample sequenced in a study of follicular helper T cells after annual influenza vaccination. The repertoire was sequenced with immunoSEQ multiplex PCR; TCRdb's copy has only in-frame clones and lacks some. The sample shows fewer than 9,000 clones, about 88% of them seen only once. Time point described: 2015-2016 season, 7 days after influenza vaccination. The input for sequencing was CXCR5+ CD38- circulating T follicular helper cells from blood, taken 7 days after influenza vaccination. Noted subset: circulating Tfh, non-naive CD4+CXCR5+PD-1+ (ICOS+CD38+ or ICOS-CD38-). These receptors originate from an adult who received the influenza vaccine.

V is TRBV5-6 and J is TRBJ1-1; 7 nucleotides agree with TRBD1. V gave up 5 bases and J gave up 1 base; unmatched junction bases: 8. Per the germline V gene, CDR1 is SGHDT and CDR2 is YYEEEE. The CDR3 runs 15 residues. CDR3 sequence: CASRYLDRQNTEAFF. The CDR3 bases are TGTGCCAGCAGATACTTGGACAGGCAGAACACTGAAGCTTTCTTT.

CDR3 amino acids: CASSLSQGASNTGELFF. The CDR3 region has the DNA TGTGCCAGCAGCTTATCGCAGGGGGCCTCGAACACCGGGGAGCTGTTTTTT. This chain connects TRBV7-8 to TRBJ2-2, with TRBD1 matching over 8 bases. CDR3 length: 17 residues. V trimming: 2 bases; J trimming: 0 bases; junction bases outside the gene matches: 5. Looked up from germline, CDR1 is SGHVS and CDR2 is FQNEAQ.